The T cell receptor beta chain described here comes from a study of CD8 T cells in Susac syndrome. TEMRA cells were FACS-enriched, unlike CD8+ and CD4+ T cells, which were negatively isolated. The authors reverse transcribed roughly 0.45 to 1 ug RNA with random hexamers. One entry per CDR3 protein, called by TCRdb with MiXCR from the immunoSEQ multiplex PCR reads. Of some 250,000 distinct CDR3 sequences listed, about 95% are singletons. V lost 1 base, J lost 9 bases, and 16 bases lay in between. The CDR3 consists of 15 residues. The germline gives CDR1 MGHRA, CDR2 YSYEKL. Sequencing used CD4+ T cells from PBMCs. The receptor's source is a human donor with Susac syndrome. V gene TRBV4-1 combines with J gene TRBJ2-1; D gene ambiguous. In nucleotides, the CDR3 is TGCGCCAGCAGCCAAGGGATTCGAAGCATCGGTGAGCAGTTCTTC. Encoded protein: CASSQGIRSIGEQFF.